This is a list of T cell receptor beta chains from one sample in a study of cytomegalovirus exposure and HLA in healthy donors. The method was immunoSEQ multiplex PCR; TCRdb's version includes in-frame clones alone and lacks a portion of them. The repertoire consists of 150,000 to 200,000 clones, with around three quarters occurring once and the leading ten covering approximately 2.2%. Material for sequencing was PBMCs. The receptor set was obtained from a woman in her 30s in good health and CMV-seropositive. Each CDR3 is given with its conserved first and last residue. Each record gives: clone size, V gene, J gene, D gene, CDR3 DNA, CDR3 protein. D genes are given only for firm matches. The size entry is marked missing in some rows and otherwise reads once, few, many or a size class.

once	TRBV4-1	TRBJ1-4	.	TGCGCCAGCAGCCAGGCTCCTTTCGTCACAACTAATGAAAAACTGTTTTTT	CASSQAPFVTTNEKLFF
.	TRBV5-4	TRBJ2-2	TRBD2	TGTGCCAGCAGCCCTGCTAGCGGGAGGAACACCGGGGAGCTGTTTTTT	CASSPASGRNTGELFF
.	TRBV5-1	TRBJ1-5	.	TGCGCCAGCAGCCCGGAGCCCGGGAGCAATCAGCCCCAGCATTTT	CASSPEPGSNQPQHF
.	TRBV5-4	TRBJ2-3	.	TGTGCCAGCAGCCTGGGTGGAGCCACAGATACGCAGTATTTT	CASSLGGATDTQYF
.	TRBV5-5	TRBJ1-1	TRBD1	TGTGCCAGCACGGAGGACAGGGCGAACACTGAAGCTTTCTTT	CASTEDRANTEAFF
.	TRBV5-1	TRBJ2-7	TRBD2	TGCGCCAGCAGAAATTTGAAAGTAGCGGGGACGGACGAGCAGTACTTC	CASRNLKVAGTDEQYF
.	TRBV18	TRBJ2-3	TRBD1	TGTGCCAGCTCACCCTATTTGACAGGGGGCGGAGATACGCAGTATTTT	CASSPYLTGGGDTQYF
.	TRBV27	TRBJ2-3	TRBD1	TGTGCCAGCAGTTTGAACAGGGGGCGAGATACGCAGTATTTT	CASSLNRGRDTQYF
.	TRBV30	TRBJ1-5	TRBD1	TGTGCCTGGAGTGTAGGAGACAGGGGCGAAAGGGCCCAGCATTTT	CAWSVGDRGERAQHF
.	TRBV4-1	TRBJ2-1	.	TGCGCCAGCAGCCAAAAACTAGCTCCCAATGAGCAGTTCTTC	CASSQKLAPNEQFF
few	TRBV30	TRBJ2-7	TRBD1	TGTGCCTGGAGTCGGGACAGGGACGGAGAGCAGTACTTC	CAWSRDRDGEQYF
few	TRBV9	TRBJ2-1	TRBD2	TGTGCCAGCAGCTTACTAGCGGGGGCCCTCTACAATGAGCAGTTCTTC	CASSLLAGALYNEQFF
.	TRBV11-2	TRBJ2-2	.	TGTGCCAGCAGGGGCACTATAGGGGACGGGGAGCTGTTTTTT	CASRGTIGDGELFF
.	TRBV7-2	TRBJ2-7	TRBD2	TGTGCCAGCAGCTTACTTGCGGGAGCCTACGAGCAGTACTTC	CASSLLAGAYEQYF
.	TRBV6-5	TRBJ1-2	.	TGTGCCAGCACAAACCGGGTGGGCTATGGCTACACCTTC	CASTNRVGYGYTF
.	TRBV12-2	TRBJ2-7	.	TGTGCAAGTCGCCCGCCAGCGGAAGGAAGTCTATCCTACGAGCAGTACTTC	CASRPPAEGSLSYEQYF
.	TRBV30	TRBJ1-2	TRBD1	TGTGCCTGGAGGCCAAAACGGGACAGGGGAAACTATGGCTACACCTTC	CAWRPKRDRGNYGYTF
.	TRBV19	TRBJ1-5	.	TGTGCCAGTAGTACCCAAATCAATCAGCCCCAGCATTTT	CASSTQINQPQHF
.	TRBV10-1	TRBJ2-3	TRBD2	TGCGCCAGCAGTGATTTCCTAGCGGGCGAATATACGAGCACAGATACGCAGTATTTT	CASSDFLAGEYTSTDTQYF
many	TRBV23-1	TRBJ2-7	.	TGCGCCAGCAGTCGCGGGCGGGTTTTCTCCTACGAGCAGTACTTC	CASSRGRVFSYEQYF
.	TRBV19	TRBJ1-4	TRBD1	TGTGCCAGTAGTGTGGACAGGGCCAGCGAAAAACTGTTTTTT	CASSVDRASEKLFF
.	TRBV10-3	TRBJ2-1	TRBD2	TGTGCCATCAGGTTAGCGGGGTACAATGAGCAGTTCTTC	CAIRLAGYNEQFF
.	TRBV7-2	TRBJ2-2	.	TGTGCCAGCAGCTCCCCTTATAACACCGGGGAGCTGTTTTTT	CASSSPYNTGELFF
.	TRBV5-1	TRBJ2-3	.	TGCGCCAGCAGCTCACAACTAGAATACACAGATACGCAGTATTTT	CASSSQLEYTDTQYF
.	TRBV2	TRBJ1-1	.	TGTGCCAGCAGCATATTCACAGGTCAAGCTGAAGCTTTCTTT	CASSIFTGQAEAFF
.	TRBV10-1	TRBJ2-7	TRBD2	TGCGCCAGCAGTGCAAGCGGGAGAGGTTTTCAGCAGTACTTC	CASSASGRGFQQYF
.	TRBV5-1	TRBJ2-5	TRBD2	TGCGCCAGCAGCTTGGGACTAGCGGCCCAAGAGACCCAGTACTTC	CASSLGLAAQETQYF
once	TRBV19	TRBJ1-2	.	TGTGCCAGCAGTCCAGGGAATTACTATGGCTACACCTTC	CASSPGNYYGYTF
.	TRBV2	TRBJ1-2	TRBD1	TGTGCCAGCAGGGATGGACAGGGAATCTATGGCTACACCTTC	CASRDGQGIYGYTF
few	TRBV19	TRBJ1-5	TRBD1	TGTGCCAGCAAAACCGGGACAGGGTATCAGCCCCAGCATTTT	CASKTGTGYQPQHF
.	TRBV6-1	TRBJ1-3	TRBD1	TGTGCCAGCAGTGAACAGGGGGCGAATTTTGGAAACACCATATATTTT	CASSEQGANFGNTIYF
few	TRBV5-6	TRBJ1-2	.	TGTGCCAGCAGCTTGTCGGAGGCAAGAAACTATGGCTACACCTTC	CASSLSEARNYGYTF
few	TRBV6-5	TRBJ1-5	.	TGTGCCAGCAGTTTTGGGGCGAGCAATCAGCCCCAGCATTTT	CASSFGASNQPQHF
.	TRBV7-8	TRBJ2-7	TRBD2	TGTGCCAGCAGCTTAGATCCTAGCGGCACCTACGAGCAGTACTTC	CASSLDPSGTYEQYF
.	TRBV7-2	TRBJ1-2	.	TGTGCCAGCAGCCCGGGCGGGAGGTATGGCTACACCTTC	CASSPGGRYGYTF
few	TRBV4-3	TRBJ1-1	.	TGCGCCAGCAGCCTCGATCGAGGTGACCGAGACGAAGCTTTCTTT	CASSLDRGDRDEAFF
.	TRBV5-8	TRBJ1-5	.	TGTGCCAGCAGCCCTACCTTCAGGGGCCCTTTCCAGCCCCAGCATTTT	CASSPTFRGPFQPQHF
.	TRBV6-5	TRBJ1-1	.	TGTGCCAGCAGTTATAATCCGAACACTGAAGCTTTCTTT	CASSYNPNTEAFF
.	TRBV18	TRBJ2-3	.	TGTGCCAGCTCACCGAACAGCAGAAACACAGATACGCAGTATTTT	CASSPNSRNTDTQYF
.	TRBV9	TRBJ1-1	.	TGTGCCAGCAGCTTAAACCCGACAGGGAACACTGAAGCTTTCTTT	CASSLNPTGNTEAFF
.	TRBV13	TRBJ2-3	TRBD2	TGTGCCAGCAGCTTACTAGCGGGAGCGGGAGATACGCAGTATTTT	CASSLLAGAGDTQYF